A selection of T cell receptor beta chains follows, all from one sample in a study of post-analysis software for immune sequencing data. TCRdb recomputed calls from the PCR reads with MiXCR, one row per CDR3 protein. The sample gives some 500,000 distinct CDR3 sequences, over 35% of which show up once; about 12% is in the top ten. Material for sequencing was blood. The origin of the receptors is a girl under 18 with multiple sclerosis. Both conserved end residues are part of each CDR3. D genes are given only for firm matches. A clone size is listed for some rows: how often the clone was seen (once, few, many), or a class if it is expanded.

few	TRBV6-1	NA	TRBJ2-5	CASSEEGDWETQYF	TGTGCCAGCAGTGAAGAGGGGGACTGGGAGACCCAGTACTTC
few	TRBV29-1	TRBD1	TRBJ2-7	CSVWDRENEQYF	TGCAGCGTTTGGGACAGGGAGAACGAGCAGTACTTC
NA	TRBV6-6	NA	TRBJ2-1	CASSPSREISNEQFF	TGTGCCAGCAGTCCTTCCCGGGAGATCAGCAATGAGCAGTTCTTC
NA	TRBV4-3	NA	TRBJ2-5	CASSQDLPAGYQETQYF	TGCGCCAGCAGCCAAGATCTTCCGGCAGGGTACCAAGAGACCCAGTACTTC
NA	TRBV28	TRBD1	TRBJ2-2	CASNLPGQGLTGELFF	TGTGCCAGCAACCTCCCCGGACAGGGTCTGACCGGGGAGCTGTTTTTT
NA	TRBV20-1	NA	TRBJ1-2	CSARSGRASYGYTF	TGCAGTGCTAGGTCAGGTAGGGCTAGCTATGGCTACACCTTC
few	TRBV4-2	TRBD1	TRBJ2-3	CASSQATGGITDTQYF	TGTGCCAGCAGCCAAGCAACAGGGGGTATCACAGATACGCAGTATTTT
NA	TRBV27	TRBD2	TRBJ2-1	CASSRNSGNNEQFF	TGTGCCAGCAGTAGGAATAGCGGGAACAATGAGCAGTTCTTC
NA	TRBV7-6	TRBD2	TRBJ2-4	CASSPTGTSDLGGQYF	TGTGCCAGCAGCCCCACGGGGACTAGCGACCTTGGAGGGCAGTACTTC
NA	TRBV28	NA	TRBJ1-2	CASSLYRTDYGYTF	TGTGCCAGCAGTTTATACCGAACGGACTATGGCTACACCTTC
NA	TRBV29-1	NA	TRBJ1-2	CSVERGAGGSYGYTF	TGCAGCGTTGAAAGGGGGGCGGGCGGTTCCTATGGCTACACCTTC
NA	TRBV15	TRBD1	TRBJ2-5	CATSPGQGEQETQYF	TGTGCCACCAGCCCGGGACAGGGGGAACAAGAGACCCAGTACTTC
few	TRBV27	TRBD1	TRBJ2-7	CASSRRTGEQYF	TGTGCCAGCAGTCGGAGGACAGGCGAGCAGTACTTC
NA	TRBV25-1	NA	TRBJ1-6	CASSEGISLHF	TGTGCCAGCAGTGAGGGAATCTCCCTCCACTTT
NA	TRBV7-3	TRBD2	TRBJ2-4	CASSWGAGGRNIQYF	TGTGCCAGCAGCTGGGGAGCGGGAGGACGAAACATTCAGTACTTC
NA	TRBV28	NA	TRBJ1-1	CASVNTEAFF	TGTGCCAGTGTTAACACTGAAGCTTTCTTT
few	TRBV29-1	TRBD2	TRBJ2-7	CSVVGGRGYEQYF	TGCAGCGTTGTAGGCGGGAGGGGGTACGAGCAGTACTTC
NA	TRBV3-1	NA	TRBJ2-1	CASSQGSGLSYNEQFF	TGTGCCAGCAGCCAAGGTAGCGGCCTTTCCTACAATGAGCAGTTCTTC
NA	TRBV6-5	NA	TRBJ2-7	CASSYADYERYF	TGTGCCAGCAGTTACGCGGATTACGAGCGGTACTTC
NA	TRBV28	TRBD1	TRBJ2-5	CASSLWGQAGETQYF	TGTGCCAGCAGTTTATGGGGACAGGCGGGAGAGACCCAGTACTTC
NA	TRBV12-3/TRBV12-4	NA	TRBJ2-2	CASTGAPNTGELFF	TGTGCCAGCACGGGAGCCCCGAACACCGGGGAGCTGTTTTTT
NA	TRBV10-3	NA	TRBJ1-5	CAISDGSNQPQHF	TGTGCCATCAGTGACGGGAGCAATCAGCCCCAGCATTTT
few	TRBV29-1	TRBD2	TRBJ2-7	CSVEASLYAGVTQYF	TGCAGCGTTGAAGCCTCCCTTTACGCGGGAGTCACCCAGTACTTC
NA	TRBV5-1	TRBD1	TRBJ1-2	CASSSGQLNYGYTF	TGCGCCAGCAGCTCGGGACAGCTAAACTATGGCTACACCTTC
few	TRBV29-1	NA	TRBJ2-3	CSVVPGKGADTQYF	TGCAGCGTTGTACCGGGGAAGGGGGCAGATACGCAGTATTTT
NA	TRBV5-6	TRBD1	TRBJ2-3	CASSTDREELRPYPHDTQYF	TGTGCCAGCAGCACGGACAGGGAAGAGTTGCGGCCGTACCCCCATGATACGCAGTATTTT
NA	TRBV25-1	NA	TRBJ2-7	CASSGRRLWVNEQYF	TGTGCCAGCAGTGGGCGTAGGCTGTGGGTCAACGAGCAGTACTTC
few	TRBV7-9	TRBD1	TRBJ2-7	CASSLFERYRGPYEQYF	TGTGCCAGCAGCTTATTCGAGAGGTACAGGGGGCCCTACGAGCAGTACTTC
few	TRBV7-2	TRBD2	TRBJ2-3	CASSSGLAGSSDTQYF	TGTGCCAGCAGCTCCGGACTAGCGGGATCCTCAGATACGCAGTATTTT
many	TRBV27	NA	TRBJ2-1	CASSLMFGASVNEQFF	TGTGCCAGCAGTTTAATGTTCGGTGCTAGCGTGAATGAGCAGTTCTTC
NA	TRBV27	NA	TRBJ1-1	CASSRSGFGTEAFF	TGTGCCAGCAGTCGTTCCGGGTTCGGCACTGAAGCTTTCTTT
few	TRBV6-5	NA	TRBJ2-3	CASGEMGDTQYF	TGTGCCAGCGGGGAGATGGGGGATACGCAGTATTTT
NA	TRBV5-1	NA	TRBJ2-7	CASSSDRPPYEQYF	TGCGCCAGCAGCTCAGACAGACCCCCCTACGAGCAGTACTTC
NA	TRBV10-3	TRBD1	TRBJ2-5	CAISEGQGARRETQYF	TGTGCCATCAGTGAGGGACAGGGGGCTCGGAGAGAGACCCAGTACTTC
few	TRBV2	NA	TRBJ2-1	CASSTGRRSYNEQFF	TGTGCCAGCTCCACTGGGCGCCGCTCCTACAATGAGCAGTTCTTC
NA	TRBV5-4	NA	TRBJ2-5	CASSLGPRQETQYF	TGTGCCAGCAGCTTGGGGCCGAGACAAGAGACCCAGTACTTC
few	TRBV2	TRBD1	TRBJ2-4	CASSTDRVAKNIQYF	TGTGCCAGCAGCACCGACAGGGTGGCCAAAAACATTCAGTACTTC
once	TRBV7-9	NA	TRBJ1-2	CASSLAQGDGYTF	TGTGCCAGCAGCTTAGCGCAAGGGGATGGCTACACCTTC
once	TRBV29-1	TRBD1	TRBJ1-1	CSVAGQGDTEAFF	TGCAGCGTTGCGGGACAGGGGGACACTGAAGCTTTCTTT
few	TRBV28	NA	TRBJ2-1	CASSLSGLYTDEQFF	TGTGCCAGCAGTTTATCTGGGCTCTATACCGATGAGCAGTTCTTC
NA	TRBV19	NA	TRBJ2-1	CASSTATDRTYNEQFF	TGTGCCAGTTCTACCGCGACGGACCGTACCTACAATGAGCAGTTCTTC
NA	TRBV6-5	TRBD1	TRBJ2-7	CASSSGQDQYF	TGTGCCAGCAGTTCGGGACAGGACCAGTACTTC
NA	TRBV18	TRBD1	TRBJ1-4	CASSPLTGTDNEKLFF	TGTGCCAGCTCACCACTTACAGGGACAGATAATGAAAAACTGTTTTTT
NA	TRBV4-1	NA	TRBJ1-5	CASSRSTESYGNQPKHF	TGCGCCAGCAGCCGCTCGACAGAGTCTTATGGCAATCAGCCCAAGCATTTT
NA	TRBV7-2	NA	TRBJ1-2	CASSPGAAHYGYTF	TGTGCCAGCAGCCCGGGAGCAGCCCATTATGGCTACACCTTC
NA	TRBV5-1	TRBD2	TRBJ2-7	CASSPGGVTSSYEQYF	TGCGCCAGCAGCCCGGGGGGGGTAACGAGCTCCTACGAGCAGTACTTC
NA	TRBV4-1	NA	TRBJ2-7	CASSQGPTRRGGNEQYF	TGCGCCAGCAGCCAGGGACCCACTCGGAGGGGTGGAAATGAGCAGTACTTC